The next 15 T cell receptor beta chains were all read from a single sample in a study of cytomegalovirus exposure and HLA in healthy donors. In the PCR, 60 Vbeta and 13 Jbeta primers were used. The protocol was immunoSEQ multiplex PCR, while the TCRdb copy is restricted to in-frame clones and leaves out a portion. The sample includes tens of thousands of clones. The sequencing input was PBMCs. The origin of the receptors is a male donor in good health and CMV-seronegative.

The chain links TRBV29-1 to TRBJ1-3; D is unresolved. The germline gives CDR1 SQVTM, CDR2 ANQGSEA. CDR3 length equals 13 residues. V dropped 7 bases and J dropped 0 bases, with 10 bases sitting between them. The chain's CDR3 is CSGRRSSGNTIYF. The CDR3, as DNA: TGCAGCGGGCGACGGAGCTCTGGAAACACCATATATTTT.

The rearrangement uses TRBV15 and TRBJ1-6, with D possibly matching TRBD1 (6 bases). The ends were cut back, 2 bases at V and 7 bases at J, with 15 bases in the middle. Germline values: CDR1 LNHNV, CDR2 YYDKDF (reference sequence). This CDR3 comprises 16 residues. CDR3 DNA sequence: TGTGCCACCAGCAGATCACAGGGATTACGAAATTCACCCCTCCACTTT. It codes for CATSRSQGLRNSPLHF.

This sequence joins TRBV19 and TRBJ2-7; the match to TRBD1 covers 7 bases. Germline CDR1 is LNHDA and CDR2 is SQIVND (reference sequence). The CDR3 totals 11 residues. V lost 7 bases to trimming and J lost 5 bases; unmatched junction nucleotides: 2. The chain's CDR3 is CASTQGNEQYF. For the CDR3, the DNA is TGTGCCAGTACACAGGGGAACGAGCAGTACTTC.

The chain employs TRBV29-1 and TRBJ1-4, with 7 bases matching TRBD1. The CDR3 length is 12 residues. Unmatched junction bases numbered 3, after V lost 6 bases and J lost 5 bases. CDR1 SQVTM and CDR2 ANQGSEA come from the germline V gene. The CDR3 region has the DNA TGCAGCGTAGTGACAGGGAATGAAAAACTGTTTTTT. Translated: CSVVTGNEKLFF.

The chain uses TRBV9 and TRBJ1-2; 8 nucleotides line up with TRBD1. This CDR3 is 14 amino acids long. Per germline, CDR1 SGDLS and CDR2 YYNGEE. The V and J ends lost 0 bases and 9 bases, in that order; junction bases with no gene match: 7. In nucleotides, the CDR3 is TGTGCCAGCAGCGTAGACGCCCCAGGGGGCCGCTACACCTTC. Its protein product is CASSVDAPGGRYTF.

This chain connects TRBV7-9 to TRBJ2-1; D perhaps matches TRBD2 (5 bases). Per the germline V gene, CDR1 is SEHNR and CDR2 is FQNEAQ (reference sequence). The length of the CDR3 is 16 residues. V dropped 5 bases and J dropped 4 bases, with 18 bases sitting between them. CDR3 sequence (DNA): TGTGCCAGCAGCGACCTCCGGGGTGCGTTATACAATGAGCAGTTCTTC. This translates into CASSDLRGALYNEQFF.

In regard to this clone: Since no conserved phenylalanine or tryptophan closes the CDR3, a read error is the likely cause. Because the CDR3's place on the DNA is in doubt, the DNA is left out and the CDR3 is given as listed by TCRdb. The chain links TRBV21-1 to TRBJ2-7; the table's TRBD1 call for D was not verified on the DNA. TRBV21-1 is a pseudogene locus. The CDR3 contains 10 residues when both ends are counted. The CDR3 here is CASSKGRIPG.

The V call is TRBV4-1, the J call TRBJ1-2, with unresolved D. The germline gives CDR1 MGHRA, CDR2 YSYEKL. The V and J ends lost 0 bases and 5 bases respectively, with 13 bases between them. The CDR3 loop spans 15 amino acids. CDR3 sequence reads: CASSQDRAGEYGYTF. The CDR3 DNA follows: TGCGCCAGCAGCCAAGATCGGGCGGGTGAATATGGCTACACCTTC.

This sequence joins TRBV9 and TRBJ1-1; perhaps TRBD1 as D (5 bases). In germline, CDR1 is SGDLS, CDR2 YYNGEE. This CDR3 contains 13 residues. The V end lost 3 bases, the J end lost 1 base, and 7 bases lay between the germline ends. The CDR3 spells CASSEGPNTEAFF. The CDR3, as DNA: TGTGCCAGCAGCGAGGGGCCGAACACTGAAGCTTTCTTT.

The gene calls are TRBV30 and TRBJ2-7; D is perhaps TRBD2 (5 bases). Trimming took off 0 bases at V and 7 bases at J, with 13 bases between the two ends. The CDR3 loop spans 13 amino acids. Germline CDR1 and CDR2: GTSNPN and SVGIG (reference sequence). The CDR3 DNA sequence: TGTGCCTGGAGTGTCTGGCTAGCAAGGGAGCAGTACTTC. It translates to CAWSVWLAREQYF.

The chain joins TRBV5-1 to TRBJ2-1, with 13 bases identical to TRBD2. Trimming at V came to 0 bases and at J to 6 bases, leaving 3 bases not matched to a gene. The CDR3 has 16 amino acids. CDR1 and CDR2 (germline): SGHRS, YFSETQ. CDR3: CASSLGTSGGGNEQFF. The CDR3 nucleotides are TGCGCCAGCAGCTTGGGGACTAGCGGGGGTGGCAATGAGCAGTTCTTC.

The V and J genes are TRBV19 and TRBJ1-6, with a tentative D call TRBD1 (5 bases). Trimming took off 6 bases at V and 8 bases at J, with 17 bases between the two ends. Germline V gives CDR1 LNHDA, CDR2 SQIVND (reference sequence). The CDR3 extends over 15 amino acids. This chain's CDR3 is CASSQGPRRDSPLHF. CDR3 in DNA: TGTGCCAGTAGCCAAGGACCCCGCAGGGATTCACCCCTCCACTTT.

The gene calls are TRBV30 and TRBJ1-2; tentatively, D is TRBD1 (6 bases). Trimming left V 1 base short and J 6 bases short, with 12 bases between. The CDR3 contains 13 residues. Germline values: CDR1 GTSNPN, CDR2 SVGIG (reference sequence). CDR3 sequence (DNA): TGTGCCTGGAGTGCCCTGCACAGGGATGGCTACACCTTC. This sequence encodes CAWSALHRDGYTF.

This chain uses TRBV11-3 with TRBJ1-1; D unclear. The CDR3 loop spans 14 amino acids. Per the germline V gene, CDR1 is SGHNT and CDR2 is YENEEA. V lost 3 bases, J lost 1 base, and 9 bases lay in between. The CDR3 reads CASSFAGENTEAFF. Here the CDR3 DNA reads TGTGCCAGCAGCTTTGCAGGTGAGAACACTGAAGCTTTCTTT.

The rearrangement links TRBV5-4 to TRBJ2-7, with 8 bases aligning to TRBD1. Germline V CDR1 and CDR2: SGHNT, YYREEE (reference sequence). The CDR3 runs 15 residues. V lost 1 base, J lost 5 bases, and 8 bases stayed unmatched. Written as DNA, the CDR3 is TGTGCCAGCAGCTTGTACAACAGGGGGTGGGACGAGCAGTACTTC. This encodes CASSLYNRGWDEQYF.